These 16 T cell receptor beta chains came from one sample sequenced in a study of glioma-infiltrating T cells. Amplification of TCR alpha and beta CDR3 regions from RNA used iRepertoire nested multiplex PCR. TCRdb analysed the multiplex PCR reads with MiXCR anew, one entry per CDR3 protein. The sample includes 150,000 to 200,000 distinct CDR3 sequences, around 40% of them seen just once. The sample comprised glioma tissue, nonneoplastic brain tissue, or PBMCs (not recorded which). The receptors shown here come from a human donor with low-grade glioma or glioblastoma, undergoing nonglioma brain surgery, or in good health (not recorded which).

This clonotype was seen a single time. The chain employs TRBV12-3 or TRBV12-4 and TRBJ2-3; D gene unclear. The CDR3 totals 15 residues. V was cut by 1 base and J by 4 bases, with 12 bases left in between. CDR3 nucleotides: TGTGCCAGCAGTTTAGGCCATAACCCATCAGATACGCAGTATTTT. Encoded protein: CASSLGHNPSDTQYF.

This clonotype was counted many times. The rearrangement links TRBV20-1 to TRBJ2-1; 8 nucleotides agree with TRBD2. The CDR3 contains 14 residues. Trimming removed 2 bases from V and 4 bases from J; junction bases left unmatched: 4. Germline CDR1 is DFQATT and CDR2 is SNEGSKA (reference sequence). CDR3 sequence (DNA): TGCAGTGCTAGAAGTCTAGCGGGTTACAATGAGCAGTTCTTC. Translating it yields CSARSLAGYNEQFF.

The chain recombines TRBV12-3 or TRBV12-4 with TRBJ1-2; 8 nucleotides match TRBD1. V shed 3 bases, J shed 8 bases, and the junction held 5 bases outside the gene matches. CDR3 length equals 13 residues. The CDR3 region has the DNA TGTGCCAGCAGTTTTGGACAGGGCTTGGGCTACACCTTC. Protein sequence: CASSFGQGLGYTF.

About this clonotype: A much larger clone is a single base away; this may be a read error. V is TRBV20-1 and J is TRBJ2-5, with 8 bases identical to TRBD1. The V gene end was trimmed by 6 bases and the J gene end by 2 bases; junction bases not matched to a gene: 11. CDR1 DFQATT and CDR2 SNEGSKA come from the germline V gene (reference sequence). The length of the CDR3 is 15 residues. CDR3 coding DNA: TGCAGTGCACAACTATGGACAGGGAGACAAGAGACCCAGTACTTC. Its protein is CSAQLWTGRQETQYF.

The sample holds many counts of this clonotype. This chain links TRBV15 with TRBJ1-5; D is unresolved. With 0 bases removed from V and 6 bases from J, the gap between germline ends came to 12 bases. This CDR3 is 15 amino acids long. Germline CDR1 LNHNV, CDR2 YYDKDF (reference sequence). The CDR3: CATSREWGASQPQHF. The CDR3 region has the DNA TGTGCCACCAGCAGAGAGTGGGGTGCGAGTCAGCCCCAGCATTTT.

As regards this clonotype: A much larger clone is a single base away; this may be a read error. Here the CDR3 DNA reads TGTGCCAGCAAGAGTGATTTGAACACTGAAGCTTTCTTT. Protein: CASKSDLNTEAFF. The rearrangement uses TRBV2 and TRBJ1-1; unclear D gene. The CDR3 is 13 amino acids. Per germline, CDR1 SNHLY and CDR2 FYNNEI. The V gene lost 7 bases and the J gene lost 0 bases, with 9 bases spanning the gap.

For this clonotype: Germline is not matched at one junction end, which may reflect a read error. This chain links TRBV6-1 with TRBJ2-1; TRBD2 matches at 13 bases. This CDR3 spans 15 amino acids. Germline V CDR1 and CDR2: MNHNS, SASEGT. The CDR3 sequence: CDSSQGLAGENEQFF. The CDR3 nucleotides are TGTGACAGCAGCCAAGGACTAGCGGGAGAAAATGAGCAGTTCTTC.

V gene TRBV4-1 combines with J gene TRBJ1-3; no clear D gene. The CDR3 is 17 amino acids. In germline, CDR1 is MGHRA, CDR2 YSYEKL. The V end lost 4 bases, the J end lost 9 bases, and 25 bases lay between the germline ends. CDR3 nucleotides: TGCGCCAGCAGCCTATACCACTTCGGGAAAGCTCAAAGCACCATATATTTT. Its protein product is CASSLYHFGKAQSTIYF.

In this sample, this clonotype turned up many times. The chain links TRBV25-1 to TRBJ1-1; D remains ambiguous. Trimming cost V 1 base and J 6 bases, with 15 bases left between them. Germline V gives CDR1 MGHDK, CDR2 SYGVNS. The CDR3 sequence is 15 residues long. CDR3 bases: TGTGCCAGCAGTGAATCAACCGGGTCGAGCGCTGAAGCTTTCTTT. Protein product: CASSESTGSSAEAFF.

This clonotype occurred once. A read error may account for a junction end that differs from germline. The chain is built from TRBV18 and TRBJ1-1; D is possibly TRBD1 (6 bases). The CDR3 consists of 14 residues. Germline CDR1 reads KGHSH; CDR2 reads LQKENI. DNA of the CDR3: TGTGCCAGATCACCTCTTGACAGGCACACTGAAGCTTTCTTT. Residues: CARSPLDRHTEAFF.

Regarding this clonotype: A much larger clone lies one base from this, so it may be a read error. The genes are TRBV7-2 and TRBJ2-1, with TRBD2 matching 10 bases. The CDR3 is made up of 16 amino acids. Germline CDR1 reads SGHTA; CDR2 reads FQGNSA. The CDR3 DNA reads TGTGCCAGAAGCTCGACCCCCTCTAGCGGGAGTATTGAGCAGTTCTTC. This encodes CARSSTPSSGSIEQFF. Combining the CDR3 with reference TRBV7-2 and TRBJ2-1 gives the whole variable domain GAGVSQSPSNKVTEKGKDVELRCDPISGHTALYWYRQSLGQGLEFLIYFQGNSAPDKSGLPSDRFSAERTGGSVSTLTIQRTQQEDSAVYLCARSSTPSSGSIEQFFGPGTRLTVL.

V is TRBV20-1 and J is TRBJ2-7, with TRBD2 identical over 12 bases. This CDR3 has 16 residues. The trim removed 3 bases at V and 0 bases at J, leaving 6 bases unmatched. From germline, CDR1 is DFQATT and CDR2 SNEGSKA (reference sequence). The CDR3 DNA follows: TGCAGTGCTAGTGGGACTAGCGGGTCCAGCTCCTACGAGCAGTACTTC. Protein sequence: CSASGTSGSSSYEQYF.

This clonotype has at least ten counts. The chain has TRBV18 and TRBJ1-1; the D is unclear. This CDR3 comprises 14 residues. CDR1 and CDR2 from the germline V gene are KGHSH and LQKENI. The V end lost 1 base, the J end lost 0 bases, and 6 bases lay between the germline ends. The DNA for the CDR3 is TGTGCCAGCTCACCACACCAAGTGAACACTGAAGCTTTCTTT. This sequence encodes CASSPHQVNTEAFF.

Note on this clonotype: The conserved final phenylalanine or tryptophan is absent from the CDR3, which likely points to a read error. The V gene is TRBV28, the J gene TRBJ2-1; possibly TRBD1 for D (5 bases). CDR1 is MDHEN, CDR2 SYDVKM, per germline. The CDR3 spans 13 residues. V dropped 3 bases and J dropped 10 bases, with 13 bases sitting between them. For the CDR3, the DNA is TGTGCCAGCAGTTTGGCAGGGATGGACGAGCAGTTCTCC. It codes for CASSLAGMDEQFS.

The J gene is TRBJ1-4, the V gene TRBV29-1; D gene ambiguous. The length of the CDR3 is 14 residues. Per the germline V gene, CDR1 is SQVTM and CDR2 is ANQGSEA. The ends were cut back, 4 bases at V and 3 bases at J, with 12 bases in the middle. Here the CDR3 DNA reads TGCAGCGTTGGCGAAGGTCTGTCTAATGAAAAACTGTTTTTT. Translated, it gives CSVGEGLSNEKLFF. Full variable domain (remainder filled in from reference TRBV29-1 and TRBJ1-4): SAVISQKPSRDICQRGTSLTIQCQVDSQVTMMFWYRQQPGQSLTLIATANQGSEATYESGFVIDKFPISRPNLTFSTLTVSNMSPEDSSIYLCSVGEGLSNEKLFFGSGTQLSVL.

To note about this clonotype: This may stem from a read error, because a much larger clone lies one nucleotide away. Lacking the conserved final phenylalanine or tryptophan, this CDR3 likely reflects a read error. This chain joins TRBV2 and TRBJ1-2; 10 nucleotides align to TRBD1. The CDR3 contains 14 residues. Germline V lookup: CDR1 SNHLY, CDR2 FYNNEI. The junction had 8 bases not matched to a gene; V was cut back by 11 bases and J by 2 bases. For the CDR3, the DNA is TGTGCCGGTGGACGGGACAGGGGAAACTATGGCTACACCTTA. It is translated as CAGGRDRGNYGYTL.